This T cell receptor beta chain appears in the sequencing data of a study of response to subunit inactivated influenza vaccine. TCRdb ran MiXCR on the RT-PCR reads and lists one entry per CDR3 protein. The sample contains roughly 150,000 distinct CDR3 sequences, under 13% of which appear only once. Points on this clonotype: Its antigen is not identified.

Germline CDR1 is SGHNT and CDR2 is YYREEE (reference sequence). The CDR3 covers 17 residues. Trimming at V came to 4 bases and at J to 4 bases, leaving 10 bases not matched to a gene. Study-level points and caveats: T cells newly recruited by each seasonal influenza vaccination are few, the authors suggested.

V usage is TRBV5-4 and J usage is TRBJ2-2; 10 bases agree with TRBD2. The sample in question was non-naive T cells sorted from PBMCs, obtained roughly 45 days after vaccination. This TCR derives from a man aged 50 or older who received an inactivated influenza vaccine. As DNA, the CDR3 is TGTGCCAGCAGCGCGAAGTCTAGCGGGGGAGGCACCGGGGAGCTGTTTTTT. It specifies CASSAKSSGGGTGELFF.